The rows below give T cell receptor beta chains drawn from one sample of a study of regulatory T cells. Some clones are missing from TCRdb's copy, which holds only in-frame ones; the method was immunoSEQ multiplex PCR. The sample contains under 45,000 clones, about 89% of which appear only once. What was sequenced was conventional CD4+ T cells sorted from blood. These receptors came from a young adult with CD3G deficiency. CDR3s include the opening cysteine and the closing phenylalanine or tryptophan. Fields, in order: J gene, clone size, D gene, V gene, CDR3 protein, CDR3 DNA. The D gene is left open where the match is weak. Rows may omit the clone size; those that give it use once, few, many or a size class.

>TRBJ2-7|NA|NA|TRBV11-2
CASSLMGGPTYEQYF
TGTGCCAGCAGCTTAATGGGAGGCCCCACCTACGAGCAGTACTTC
>TRBJ2-3|NA|NA|TRBV19
CASSIRGGTDTQYF
TGTGCCAGTAGTATTAGAGGTGGAACAGATACGCAGTATTTT
>TRBJ2-2|NA|TRBD2|TRBV30
CAWTLAGGTGELFF
TGTGCCTGGACCTTAGCGGGAGGAACCGGGGAGCTGTTTTTT
>TRBJ1-5|NA|NA|TRBV6-5
CASSQGDGQPQHF
TGTGCCAGCAGTCAGGGAGATGGTCAGCCCCAGCATTTT
>TRBJ1-4|NA|NA|TRBV6-1
CASRRETGRREKLFF
TGTGCCAGCAGGAGAGAGACAGGTCGACGGGAAAAACTGTTTTTT
>TRBJ2-7|NA|TRBD2|TRBV28
CASSPALAGGGEQYF
TGTGCCAGCAGCCCCGCGCTAGCGGGAGGGGGCGAGCAGTACTTC
>TRBJ1-5|NA|TRBD1|TRBV19
CASSPLGQNNQPQHF
TGTGCCAGTAGTCCCCTGGGACAGAACAATCAGCCCCAGCATTTT
>TRBJ2-1|NA|NA|TRBV7-8
CASSLGRRAGNEQFF
TGTGCCAGCAGCTTAGGGCGCAGGGCCGGCAATGAGCAGTTCTTC
>TRBJ2-7|NA|NA|TRBV28
CASSMGRSYEQYF
TGTGCCAGCTCGATGGGCAGATCCTACGAGCAGTACTTC
>TRBJ1-1|NA|NA|TRBV11-2
CASSSTPRTEAFF
TGTGCCAGCAGTTCGACACCGCGAACTGAAGCTTTCTTT
>TRBJ2-1|NA|NA|TRBV7-9
CASSLDYNEQFF
TGTGCCAGCAGCTTGGACTACAATGAGCAGTTCTTC
>TRBJ2-2|few|NA|TRBV6-6
CASSPGTYTGELFF
TGTGCCAGCAGCCCCGGGACTTACACCGGGGAGCTGTTTTTT
>TRBJ2-7|once|NA|TRBV28
CASTAQDSSYEQYF
TGTGCCAGCACGGCGCAGGACTCTTCCTACGAGCAGTACTTC
>TRBJ2-1|NA|NA|TRBV11-2
CASSLDRVTGQFF
TGTGCCAGCAGCTTAGATAGGGTCACGGGGCAGTTCTTC
>TRBJ2-7|NA|NA|TRBV10-3
CAISESGELSYEQYF
TGTGCCATCAGTGAGTCGGGGGAGCTCTCCTACGAGCAGTACTTC
>TRBJ1-5|NA|TRBD1|TRBV28
CASSLNRGLGVQHF
TGTGCCAGCAGTCTTAACAGGGGATTGGGTGTTCAGCATTTT
>TRBJ2-3|NA|NA|TRBV5-1
CASSLVSLGLSTDTQYF
TGCGCCAGCAGCTTGGTCTCTTTAGGTCTCAGCACAGATACGCAGTATTTT
>TRBJ1-2|NA|NA|TRBV9
CASSVLFGSPNYGYTF
TGTGCCAGCAGCGTACTTTTTGGCAGCCCTAACTATGGCTACACCTTC
>TRBJ2-1|NA|TRBD2|TRBV19
CASSPKGLPYNEQFF
TGTGCCAGTAGCCCCAAGGGACTACCCTACAATGAGCAGTTCTTC
>TRBJ2-1|NA|TRBD2|TRBV5-1
CASSRTYSTSGIYNEQFF
TGCGCCAGCAGCAGAACCTATTCGACTAGCGGAATCTACAATGAGCAGTTCTTC
>TRBJ1-2|NA|NA|TRBV28
CASSLLEGDYGYTF
TGTGCCAGCAGTTTATTGGAGGGGGACTATGGCTACACCTTC
>TRBJ1-2|NA|NA|TRBV6-6
CASSYMGGRQGYTF
TGTGCCAGCAGTTACATGGGGGGGAGGCAAGGCTACACCTTC
>TRBJ2-1|NA|TRBD1|TRBV28
CASSSLGTGNNEQFF
TGTGCCAGCAGTTCGCTGGGGACAGGGAACAATGAGCAGTTCTTC
>TRBJ2-7|NA|NA|TRBV6-1
CAISSLRLGEQYF
TGTGCCATCAGTTCTCTGCGGCTGGGGGAGCAGTACTTC
>TRBJ2-7|NA|TRBD2|TRBV11-3
CASSEAGGSYEQYF
TGTGCCAGCAGCGAAGCGGGAGGCTCCTACGAGCAGTACTTC
>TRBJ2-7|once|TRBD1|TRBV5-1
CASSPTGVPYEQYF
TGCGCCAGCAGCCCCACAGGGGTACCCTACGAGCAGTACTTC
>TRBJ1-1|NA|NA|TRBV7-3
CASSLQGGTEAFF
TGTGCCAGCAGCCTACAGGGCGGGACTGAAGCTTTCTTT
>TRBJ1-6|few|NA|TRBV6-1
CASSEQAKIPPLHF
TGTGCCAGCAGTGAACAGGCCAAGATACCACCCCTCCACTTT
>TRBJ2-3|NA|TRBD1|TRBV5-1
CASSFGQDTDTQYF
TGCGCCAGCAGCTTCGGACAGGACACAGATACGCAGTATTTT
>TRBJ2-7|NA|TRBD1|TRBV18
CASSPGGQGAREQYF
TGTGCCAGCTCACCCGGCGGACAGGGGGCTCGTGAGCAGTACTTC
>TRBJ2-3|NA|NA|TRBV10-3
CAISGRGTDTQYF
TGTGCCATCAGTGGAAGGGGGACAGATACGCAGTATTTT
>TRBJ1-2|once|TRBD1|TRBV5-1
CASSPHTTGSPTF
TGCGCCAGCAGCCCTCATACGACAGGGTCTCCGACCTTC
>TRBJ2-5|once|NA|TRBV5-1
CASSLAQETQYF
TGCGCCAGCAGCTTGGCCCAGGAGACCCAGTACTTC
>TRBJ1-2|NA|NA|TRBV4-1
CASSQDGGLRYTF
TGCGCCAGCAGCCAAGATGGAGGCCTTCGCTACACCTTC
>TRBJ2-7|NA|TRBD1|TRBV28
CASSPPQGALYEQYF
TGTGCCAGCAGTCCCCCACAGGGGGCATTATACGAGCAGTACTTC
>TRBJ1-2|NA|NA|TRBV5-1
CASSPGERGGYTF
TGCGCCAGCAGTCCCGGGGAGCGTGGTGGCTACACCTTC
>TRBJ1-1|NA|NA|TRBV5-1
CASSQQGMNTEAFF
TGCGCCAGCAGCCAGCAGGGGATGAACACTGAAGCTTTCTTT
>TRBJ1-5|few|NA|TRBV28
CASSLPLQPQHF
TGTGCCAGCAGTCTCCCGTTACAGCCCCAGCATTTT
>TRBJ2-7|NA|TRBD1|TRBV11-2
CASSLGQGAGEQYF
TGTGCCAGCAGCTTAGGACAGGGGGCGGGTGAGCAGTACTTC
>TRBJ2-5|few|NA|TRBV7-9
CASSLGAEETQYF
TGTGCCAGCAGCTTAGGGGCGGAAGAGACCCAGTACTTC
>TRBJ1-1|NA|TRBD1|TRBV6-1
CASSEWGQGLNF
TGTGCCAGCAGTGAATGGGGACAGGGTCTGAACTTT
>TRBJ1-2|NA|NA|TRBV6-1
CASSAPLLLDGGYTF
TGTGCCAGCAGTGCCCCACTTTTACTTGACGGTGGCTACACCTTC
>TRBJ2-7|NA|NA|TRBV7-8
CASSLDSGALGEQYF
TGTGCCAGCAGCTTAGATTCGGGAGCCCTAGGGGAGCAGTACTTC
>TRBJ1-3|NA|NA|TRBV7-9
CASSLSGFGNTIYF
TGTGCCAGCAGCTTAAGCGGATTCGGAAACACCATATATTTT
>TRBJ1-4|NA|NA|TRBV6-1
CASSERDSWRGEKLFF
TGTGCCAGCAGTGAAAGAGACTCATGGAGGGGGGAAAAACTGTTTTTT
>TRBJ2-3|NA|TRBD1|TRBV27
CASRPRGLGGDTQYF
TGTGCCAGCAGGCCCAGGGGGCTTGGTGGAGATACGCAGTATTTT
>TRBJ2-1|NA|TRBD2|TRBV28
CASSGTSGSNEQFF
TGTGCCAGCAGCGGGACTAGCGGGAGCAATGAGCAGTTCTTC
>TRBJ2-3|NA|TRBD2|TRBV6-1
CASRSGTSGGYTQYF
TGTGCCAGCAGGTCCGGGACTAGCGGGGGATATACGCAGTATTTT
>TRBJ1-1|NA|NA|TRBV18
CASSPGADTEAFF
TGTGCCAGCTCCCCCGGGGCGGACACTGAAGCTTTCTTT
>TRBJ2-7|once|TRBD1|TRBV28
CASRRTGVLGEQYF
TGTGCCAGCCGCCGAACAGGGGTCCTGGGCGAGCAGTACTTC
>TRBJ2-3|NA|NA|TRBV7-9
CASSLGSPSKDTQYF
TGTGCCAGCAGCTTGGGCTCTCCCTCCAAGGATACGCAGTATTTT
>TRBJ2-5|NA|NA|TRBV23-1
CASLGRYQETQYF
TGCGCCAGCCTGGGACGGTATCAAGAGACCCAGTACTTC
>TRBJ2-3|NA|NA|TRBV10-2
CASRRTTVSDTQYF
TGCGCCAGCAGGAGGACCACGGTGTCAGATACGCAGTATTTT
>TRBJ1-2|NA|NA|TRBV20-1
CSASQDYGYTF
TGCAGTGCTAGCCAGGACTATGGCTACACCTTC
>TRBJ2-5|once|NA|TRBV11-2
CASSPWSPYAGQETQYF
TGTGCCAGCAGCCCCTGGAGTCCGTATGCGGGCCAAGAGACCCAGTACTTC
>TRBJ2-7|NA|NA|TRBV5-1
CASSLGTAPSYEQYF
TGCGCCAGCAGCTTGGGAACAGCTCCGTCCTACGAGCAGTACTTC
>TRBJ2-4|once|NA|TRBV28
CASSPWFQGSIQYF
TGTGCCAGCAGTCCGTGGTTCCAGGGAAGCATTCAGTACTTC